This T cell receptor (beta chain) was identified in a study of blood T cell repertoires in COVID-19. V was shortened by 0 bases and J by 5 bases, with 10 bases between the two germline ends. This CDR3 is built from 14 residues. Germline CDR1 reads ENHRY; CDR2 reads SYGVKD. Clones were sequenced by immunoSEQ multiplex PCR, and TCRdb holds only the in-frame ones, with some missing. The repertoire has about 210,000 clones, roughly 90% of them found once; the top ten carry 1.6%. This sequence originates from a man in his late teens or twenties with active or convalescent COVID-19. What was sequenced was peripheral blood. V gene TRBV10-3 combines with J gene TRBJ2-5; D is undetermined. The CDR3 DNA reads TGTGCCATCAGTGAGTCCGCAGGTGGGGAGACCCAGTACTTC. Residues: CAISESAGGETQYF.